These 23 T cell receptor beta chains came from one sample sequenced in a study of cytomegalovirus exposure and HLA in healthy donors. Amplification used 60 Vbeta primers and 13 Jbeta primers. Data came from immunoSEQ multiplex PCR; TCRdb stores just in-frame clones and leaves some out. The repertoire holds roughly 140,000 clones, with about 80% as singletons. The sample comprised PBMCs. The receptors were gathered from a male donor in good health and CMV-seronegative.

The rearrangement links TRBV6-5 to TRBJ1-2; 8 bases are a match to TRBD1. With V trimmed by 6 bases and J by 3 bases, 0 bases remained unmatched. The CDR3 loop spans 12 amino acids. The germline CDR1 and CDR2 sequences are MNHEY and SVGAGI. CDR3 residues: CASRQGDYGYTF. CDR3 DNA sequence: TGTGCCAGCAGACAGGGGGACTATGGCTACACCTTC.

The chain is built from TRBV27 and TRBJ1-1; D uncertain. V dropped 5 bases and J dropped 4 bases, with 17 bases sitting between them. CDR1 is MNHEY, CDR2 SMNVEV, per germline (reference sequence). CDR3 size: 15 residues. In nucleotides, the CDR3 is TGTGCCAGCAGTCCCATTGGCGGGATCGGCACTGAAGCTTTCTTT. Its protein is CASSPIGGIGTEAFF.

This rearrangement joins TRBV5-6 to TRBJ2-7; D is possibly TRBD2 (6 bases). Trimming removed 4 bases from V and 3 bases from J, with 17 bases in between. CDR3 length: 15 residues. Germline lookup yields CDR1 SGHDT and CDR2 YYEEEE. CDR3 residues: CASSPRDLGLYEQYF. CDR3 bases: TGTGCCAGCAGCCCCCGGGACTTAGGCCTCTACGAGCAGTACTTC.

The chain recombines TRBV2 with TRBJ2-3, with 8 positions matching TRBD1. Germline V gives CDR1 SNHLY, CDR2 FYNNEI. This CDR3 contains 15 residues. J lost 3 bases, V lost 2 bases, and 4 bases had no gene match. The CDR3, as DNA: TGTGCCAGCAGTGAACAGGGGGCTCGTACAGATACGCAGTATTTT. This sequence encodes CASSEQGARTDTQYF.

The rearrangement joins TRBV18 to TRBJ2-6; no definite D call. Trimming took off 6 bases at V and 0 bases at J, with 9 bases between the two ends. This CDR3 region has 15 residues. Germline loops: CDR1 KGHSH, CDR2 LQKENI. CDR3 DNA: TGTGCCAGCTCTCCCCCCTACTCTGGGGCCAACGTCCTGACTTTC. Translating it yields CASSPPYSGANVLTF.

The chain combines TRBV19 with TRBJ2-7; D not certain. V was clipped by 2 bases and J by 2 bases, with 13 bases between them. Germline values: CDR1 LNHDA, CDR2 SQIVND (reference sequence). The CDR3 sequence is 15 residues long. The CDR3 spells CASSISLRATYEQYF. The CDR3 DNA sequence: TGTGCCAGTAGTATATCCCTTCGCGCAACCTACGAGCAGTACTTC.

The chain recombines TRBV6-5 with TRBJ2-1, with 7 nucleotides matching TRBD1. The CDR3 has 14 residues. Germline values: CDR1 MNHEY, CDR2 SVGAGI. J lost 7 bases, V lost 0 bases, and 3 bases had no gene match. The CDR3, as DNA: TGTGCCAGCAGTTACTCGAAGGACAGGAATGAGCAGTTCTTC. The encoded protein is CASSYSKDRNEQFF.

CDR3 region: CASSLGTPLSGANVLTF. CDR3 sequence (DNA): TGTGCCAGCAGCCTGGGGACACCACTCTCTGGGGCCAACGTCCTGACTTTC. This sequence joins TRBV5-6 and TRBJ2-6, with D perhaps TRBD1 (6 bases). Germline CDR1 and CDR2: SGHDT and YYEEEE. The CDR3 is made up of 17 amino acids. The V end was cut by 4 bases, the J end by 0 bases, with 14 bases between. The full variable domain, rest sourced from reference TRBV5-6 and TRBJ2-6, is DAGVTQSPTHLIKTRGQQVTLRCSPKSGHDTVSWYQQALGQGPQFIFQYYEEEERQRGNFPDRFSGHQFPNYSSELNVNALLLGDSALYLCASSLGTPLSGANVLTFGAGSRLTVL.

This clone was observed once. The rearrangement uses TRBV6-1 and TRBJ1-5; D is undetermined. V shed 4 bases and J shed 5 bases, with 15 bases lying between them. Germline CDR1 and CDR2: MNHNS and SASEGT. CDR3 length equals 15 residues. CDR3 loop: CASSVRRAVDQPQHF. DNA of the CDR3: TGTGCCAGCAGTGTCCGGAGGGCGGTGGATCAGCCCCAGCATTTT.

This sequence joins TRBV10-3 and TRBJ2-2; TRBD2 might be the D (5 bases). The V and J ends lost 6 bases and 6 bases respectively, with 20 bases between them. The CDR3 totals 16 residues. Germline V gives CDR1 ENHRY, CDR2 SYGVKD. CDR3 bases: TGTGCCATCAGGGAGGTTGGGCTAGCTATAGCCGGGGAGCTGTTTTTT. Translated, it gives CAIREVGLAIAGELFF.

This chain uses TRBV5-6 with TRBJ2-5; maybe TRBD1 (6 bases). This CDR3 has 14 amino acids. Trimming removed 2 bases at V and 5 bases at J, with 13 bases between. CDR1 and CDR2 (germline): SGHDT, YYEEEE. The CDR3 loop reads CASSFLTGPETQYF. The CDR3 DNA is TGTGCCAGCAGCTTTTTGACAGGTCCGGAGACCCAGTACTTC.

This chain joins TRBV7-8 and TRBJ2-7, with a weak D call TRBD2 (5 bases). Trimming took off 5 bases at V and 0 bases at J, with 14 bases between the two ends. The CDR3 runs to 15 residues. Germline V CDR1 and CDR2: SGHVS, FQNEAQ. The CDR3 DNA is TGTGCCAGCAGCCCCGGACTGATTAGCTCCTACGAGCAGTACTTC. The encoded protein is CASSPGLISSYEQYF.

This clone has more than one count but fewer than ten. The genes are TRBV5-1 and TRBJ1-2, with TRBD1 identical over 11 bases. The CDR3 is made up of 16 amino acids. CDR1 and CDR2 (germline): SGHRS, YFSETQ. V dropped 0 bases and J dropped 7; count of bases not matched to a gene: 8. The chain's CDR3 is CASSLGKPGQGVGYTF. CDR3 sequence (DNA): TGCGCCAGCAGCTTGGGAAAACCGGGACAGGGGGTTGGCTACACCTTC.

Written as DNA, the CDR3 is TGCGCCAGCAGCTTGGAACAGGGGGCTCGTGGCTACACCTTC. Translated, it gives CASSLEQGARGYTF. The genes are TRBV5-1 and TRBJ1-2; 9 nucleotides agree with TRBD1. V gave up 0 bases and J gave up 7 bases; unmatched junction bases: 4. The CDR3 sequence is 14 residues long. Germline loops: CDR1 SGHRS, CDR2 YFSETQ. The entire variable domain, with the rest obtained from reference TRBV5-1 and TRBJ1-2, is as follows: KAGVTQTPRYLIKTRGQQVTLSCSPISGHRSVSWYQQTPGQGLQFLFEYFSETQRNKGNFPGRFSGRQFSNSRSEMNVSTLELGDSALYLCASSLEQGARGYTFGSGTRLTVV.

Remarks on this clone: At one end, the junction sequence differs from germline, possibly due to a read error. This chain connects TRBV7-9 to TRBJ1-1; D is uncertain. Germline values: CDR1 SEHNR, CDR2 FQNEAQ (reference sequence). The CDR3 spans 13 residues. The CDR3 loop is CSSSSPGNTEAFF. The CDR3 region has the DNA TGTTCCAGCAGCTCCCCCGGGAACACTGAAGCTTTCTTT.

The genes are TRBV5-1 and TRBJ2-3; no clear D. The CDR3 has 13 amino acids. The ends were cut back, 4 bases at V and 2 bases at J, with 8 bases in the middle. From germline, CDR1 is SGHRS and CDR2 YFSETQ. The CDR3 DNA reads TGCGCCAGCAGCCCCGAGGCCACAGATACGCAGTATTTT. The encoded protein is CASSPEATDTQYF.

Comments on this clone: This same CDR3 is encoded by further DNA sequences in the sample. The J gene is TRBJ1-1, the V gene TRBV19; D is perhaps TRBD1 (6 bases). Deletions cut 4 bases from V and 0 bases from J, with 9 bases between. The CDR3 extends over 14 amino acids. CDR1 and CDR2 from the germline V gene are LNHDA and SQIVND (reference sequence). DNA of the CDR3: TGTGCCAGTAGTACGACAGGCTTGAACACTGAAGCTTTCTTT. Its translation is CASSTTGLNTEAFF.

The rearrangement links TRBV6-1 to TRBJ1-2, with D perhaps matching TRBD1 (5 bases). Between the trimmed V and J ends, which lost 4 bases and 1 base, there was a span of 10 bases. Germline V gene sequence: CDR1 MNHNS, CDR2 SASEGT. The CDR3 spans 14 residues. The CDR3 DNA is TGTGCCAGCAGTGTGACAGTATATAACTATGGCTACACCTTC. Translated: CASSVTVYNYGYTF.

The chain recombines TRBV30 with TRBJ1-2; maybe TRBD1 (5 bases). V was cut by 6 bases and J by 6 bases, with 11 bases left in between. There are 11 residues in the CDR3. From germline, CDR1 is GTSNPN and CDR2 SVGIG (reference sequence). CDR3 protein: CACGQGHGYTF. CDR3 sequence (DNA): TGTGCCTGTGGGCAGGGCCATGGCTACACCTTC.

The chain has TRBV14 and TRBJ2-7, with D perhaps matching TRBD2 (5 bases). CDR1 and CDR2 from the germline V gene are SGHDN and FVKESK. V was clipped by 1 base and J by 0 bases, with 13 bases between them. The CDR3 consists of 16 residues. CDR3 amino acids: CASSQASRRSSYEQYF. For the CDR3, the DNA is TGTGCCAGCAGCCAAGCTTCAAGGAGGAGCTCCTACGAGCAGTACTTC.

V usage is TRBV11-2 and J usage is TRBJ2-1; the match to TRBD2 covers 12 bases. Germline CDR1 and CDR2: SGHAT and FQNNGV. The CDR3 spans 16 residues. V was clipped by 3 bases and J by 1 base; unmatched bases: 1. CDR3 coding DNA: TGTGCCAGCAGCTTGACTAGCGGGGGATCCTACAATGAGCAGTTCTTC. It translates to CASSLTSGGSYNEQFF.

The chain recombines TRBV29-1 with TRBJ1-1, with TRBD1 identical over 9 bases. The germline V gene has CDR1 SQVTM and CDR2 ANQGSEA. With 6 bases clipped from V and 11 bases from J, the junction kept 7 bases outside the gene matches. There are 11 residues in the CDR3. CDR3 sequence: CSVGGQGWAFF. CDR3 DNA: TGCAGCGTGGGGGGACAGGGTTGGGCTTTCTTT.

V usage is TRBV19 and J usage is TRBJ1-2, with D perhaps TRBD1 (5 bases). The V end lost 6 bases, the J end lost 0 bases, and 11 bases lay between the germline ends. The CDR3 runs 14 residues. The V gene's germline CDR1 is LNHDA and CDR2 SQIVND (reference sequence). DNA for the CDR3: TGTGCCAGTAGGCGAAAGGGGACTAACTATGGCTACACCTTC. This encodes CASRRKGTNYGYTF.